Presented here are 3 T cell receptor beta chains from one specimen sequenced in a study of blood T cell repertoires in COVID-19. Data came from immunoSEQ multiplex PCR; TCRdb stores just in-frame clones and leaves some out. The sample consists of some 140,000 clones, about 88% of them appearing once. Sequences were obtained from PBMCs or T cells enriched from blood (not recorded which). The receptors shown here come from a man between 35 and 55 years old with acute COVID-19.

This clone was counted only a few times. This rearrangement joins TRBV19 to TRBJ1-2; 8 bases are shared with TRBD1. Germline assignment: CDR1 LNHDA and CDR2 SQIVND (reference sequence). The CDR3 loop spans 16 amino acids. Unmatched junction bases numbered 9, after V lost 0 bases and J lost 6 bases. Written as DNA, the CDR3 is TGTGCCAGTAGTATAGATCTATGGACAGGGACAAATGGCTACACCTTC. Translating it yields CASSIDLWTGTNGYTF.

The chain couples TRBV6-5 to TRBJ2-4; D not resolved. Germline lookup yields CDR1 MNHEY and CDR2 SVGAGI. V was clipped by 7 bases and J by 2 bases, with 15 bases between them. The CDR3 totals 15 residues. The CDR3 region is CASTTIEATKNIQYF. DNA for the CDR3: TGTGCCAGCACAACCATCGAGGCGACCAAAAACATTCAGTACTTC.

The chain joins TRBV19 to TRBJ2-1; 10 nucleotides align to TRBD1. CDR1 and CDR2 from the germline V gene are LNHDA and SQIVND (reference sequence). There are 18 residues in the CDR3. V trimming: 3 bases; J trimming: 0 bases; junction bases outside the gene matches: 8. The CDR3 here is CASSIRDRGSSSYNEQFF. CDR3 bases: TGTGCCAGTAGTATCCGGGACAGGGGTTCGAGCTCCTACAATGAGCAGTTCTTC.